This T cell receptor (beta chain) was obtained from a study of identical twins. This CDR3 is built from 13 residues. CDR1 and CDR2 (germline): LNHDA, SQIVND (reference sequence). Unmatched junction bases numbered 3, after V lost 6 bases and J lost 2 bases. TCRdb redid the calling of the 5' RACE reads with MiXCR, one entry per CDR3 protein. This sample carries 1.5 million to 2 million distinct CDR3 sequences, around a third of them seen once, and the ten largest clones take roughly 0.3%. The receptor was derived from a newborn girl in good health. Specimen: cord blood. This chain uses TRBV19 with TRBJ1-2; 7 bases line up with TRBD1. The CDR3 DNA sequence: TGTGCCAGTAGGATGGACAGGAACTATGGCTACACCTTC. Amino acid sequence: CASRMDRNYGYTF.